Sequencing of this T cell receptor beta chain was carried out in a study of blood T cell repertoires in COVID-19. The length of the CDR3 is 14 residues. Germline-derived CDR1 and CDR2 are SGHTA and FQGNSA. With 1 base removed from V and 1 base from J, the gap between germline ends came to 5 bases. Authors' analysis steps: Scientists estimated how many nucleated cells there were by amplifying reference gene primers. Sequenced by immunoSEQ multiplex PCR; TCRdb stores in-frame clones only, minus some. V and J calls plus clone size are reproduced from that table; the DNA served to infer D and trimming. The sample contains over 45,000 clones, 70% to 90% of which appear only once.

The chain is built from TRBV7-2 and TRBJ2-1, with no clear D. The clonotype was recovered from a woman aged 60-75 years with active COVID-19. Material for sequencing was peripheral blood. The CDR3 nucleotides are TGTGCCAGCAGCTTAGGTCTGTCCTACAATGAGCAGTTCTTC. Protein sequence: CASSLGLSYNEQFF.